One and the same sample provided the 5 T cell receptor beta chains below, sequenced in a study of blood T cell repertoires in COVID-19. Repertoires were generated with immunoSEQ multiplex PCR, while TCRdb's copy carries only in-frame clones and drops some. The sample consists of about 100,000 clones, approximately 82% of them appearing once. Sequences were obtained from peripheral blood. Receptors were obtained from a man in his 60s with active or convalescent COVID-19.

This clone appeared once. V is TRBV7-8 and J is TRBJ1-1, with no clear D. From germline, CDR1 is SGHVS and CDR2 FQNEAQ. The CDR3 loop spans 13 amino acids. V lost 7 bases, J lost 6 bases, and 15 bases lay in between. The CDR3 DNA is TGTGCCAGCACCCGAGGAGGGCAGGCTGAAGCTTTCTTT. Its protein is CASTRGGQAEAFF.

The chain combines TRBV11-2 with TRBJ2-1; unclear D gene. The CDR3 loop spans 14 amino acids. Germline V lookup: CDR1 SGHAT, CDR2 FQNNGV. V was clipped by 6 bases and J by 3 bases, with 12 bases between them. CDR3 DNA sequence: TGTGCCAGCAGACCCTCAGGTGTCTACAATGAGCAGTTCTTC. It specifies CASRPSGVYNEQFF.

This clone has a handful of counts. V usage is TRBV7-9 and J usage is TRBJ1-1; D call uncertain. Germline V gene data show CDR1 as SEHNR and CDR2 as FQNEAQ (reference sequence). The length of the CDR3 is 17 residues. Deletions cut 5 bases from V and 2 bases from J, with 21 bases between. The CDR3 region has the DNA TGTGCCAGCAGCCGGGGTCCATTTATCGGAGCCAACACTGAAGCTTTCTTT. It codes for CASSRGPFIGANTEAFF.

The V and J genes are TRBV5-6 and TRBJ2-3; weak D call: TRBD2 (7 bases). V gave up 4 bases and J gave up 1 base, with 13 bases separating them. The CDR3 is 15 amino acids. CDR1 and CDR2 (germline): SGHDT, YYEEEE. Here the CDR3 reads CASSLGGPRTDTQYF. The CDR3, as DNA: TGTGCCAGCAGCCTGGGGGGGCCGCGCACAGATACGCAGTATTTT.

The CDR3 loop is CASSLSGRSYEQYF. The CDR3 bases are TGTGCCAGCAGCCTTAGCGGGAGGTCCTACGAGCAGTACTTC. The chain links TRBV7-9 to TRBJ2-7; 10 bases fit TRBD2. Germline V CDR1 and CDR2: SEHNR, FQNEAQ (reference sequence). Trimming took 5 bases from V and 1 from J; bases not matched to a gene: 2. The CDR3 is 14 amino acids.